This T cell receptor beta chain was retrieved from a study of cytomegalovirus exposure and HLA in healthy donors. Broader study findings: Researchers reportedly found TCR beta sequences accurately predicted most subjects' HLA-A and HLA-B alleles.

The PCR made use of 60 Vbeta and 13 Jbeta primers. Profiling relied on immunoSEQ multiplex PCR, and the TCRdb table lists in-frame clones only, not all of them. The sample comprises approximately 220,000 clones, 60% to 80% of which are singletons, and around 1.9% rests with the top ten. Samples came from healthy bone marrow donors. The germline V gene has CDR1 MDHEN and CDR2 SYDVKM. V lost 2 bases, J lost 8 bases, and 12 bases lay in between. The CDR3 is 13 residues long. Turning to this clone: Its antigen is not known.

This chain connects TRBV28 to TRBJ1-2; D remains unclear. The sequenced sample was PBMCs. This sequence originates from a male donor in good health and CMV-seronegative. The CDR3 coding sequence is TGTGCCAGCAGTTTAAGCGGGTGGAGGGGCTACACCTTC. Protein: CASSLSGWRGYTF.